One sample yielded the 3 T cell receptor beta chains listed below, sequenced in a study of T cell responses to AZD1222 COVID-19 vaccine. The table came from immunoSEQ multiplex PCR; TCRdb's copy has only in-frame clones and leaves some out. The top ten hold over 8% of the sample, which has approximately 70,000 clones, over 80% seen once. Here the sequenced sample was peripheral blood, taken on day 0 of AZD1222 vaccination. Source of these receptors: an adult in good health.

Only a few counts were recorded for this clone. The chain is built from TRBV6-5 and TRBJ2-2; TRBD1 aligns across 7 bases. This CDR3 comprises 15 residues. In germline, CDR1 is MNHEY, CDR2 SVGAGI. The V and J ends lost 7 bases and 6 bases, in that order; junction bases with no gene match: 11. The CDR3 region is CASKPDRIVAGELFF. Here the CDR3 DNA reads TGTGCCAGCAAACCGGACAGGATAGTAGCCGGGGAGCTGTTTTTT.

This clone was seen just once. The gene calls are TRBV27 and TRBJ2-6; D unresolved. CDR1 is MNHEY and CDR2 is SMNVEV in the germline V gene (reference sequence). This CDR3 region has 16 residues. V gave up 0 bases and J gave up 0 bases, with 6 bases separating them. CDR3 nucleotides: TGTGCCAGCAGTTTATCGAGGTACTCTGGGGCCAACGTCCTGACTTTC. As protein: CASSLSRYSGANVLTF.

J is TRBJ1-3 and V is TRBV6-2 or TRBV6-3; D perhaps matches TRBD1 (5 bases). V was pared by 4 bases and J by 0 bases, with 13 bases between. CDR3 length: 16 amino acids. Germline V gene sequence: CDR1 MNHEY, CDR2 SVGEGT. CDR3 amino acids: CASSWRGPNSGNTIYF. For the CDR3, the DNA is TGTGCCAGCAGTTGGCGGGGACCAAACTCTGGAAACACCATATATTTT.